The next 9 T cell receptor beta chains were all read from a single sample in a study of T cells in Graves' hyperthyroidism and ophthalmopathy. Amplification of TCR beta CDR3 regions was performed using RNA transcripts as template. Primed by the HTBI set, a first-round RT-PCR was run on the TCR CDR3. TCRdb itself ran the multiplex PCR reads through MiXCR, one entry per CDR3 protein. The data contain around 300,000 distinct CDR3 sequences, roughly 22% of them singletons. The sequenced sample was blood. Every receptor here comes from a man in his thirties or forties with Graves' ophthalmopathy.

The CDR3: CASNGWASGRDEQYF. CDR3 nucleotides: TGTGCCAGCAATGGGTGGGCTAGCGGGAGGGACGAGCAGTACTTC. The chain is built from TRBV28 and TRBJ2-7, with 12 nucleotides matching TRBD2. The J segment lost 5 bases and the V segment lost 7 bases, leaving 9 bases of the junction unmatched. The CDR3 runs to 15 residues. Germline CDR1 is MDHEN and CDR2 is SYDVKM.

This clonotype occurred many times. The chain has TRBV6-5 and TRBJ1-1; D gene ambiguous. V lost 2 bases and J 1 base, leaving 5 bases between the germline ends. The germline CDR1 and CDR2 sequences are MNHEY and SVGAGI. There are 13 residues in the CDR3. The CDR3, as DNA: TGTGCCAGCAGTTACATGCGGAACACTGAAGCTTTCTTT. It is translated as CASSYMRNTEAFF.

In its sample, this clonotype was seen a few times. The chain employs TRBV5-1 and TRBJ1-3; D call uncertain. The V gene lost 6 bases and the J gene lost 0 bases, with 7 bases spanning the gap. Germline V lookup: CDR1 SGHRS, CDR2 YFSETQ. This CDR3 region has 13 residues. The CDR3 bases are TGCGCCAGCAAGTCAGCCTCTGGAAACACCATATATTTT. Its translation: CASKSASGNTIYF.

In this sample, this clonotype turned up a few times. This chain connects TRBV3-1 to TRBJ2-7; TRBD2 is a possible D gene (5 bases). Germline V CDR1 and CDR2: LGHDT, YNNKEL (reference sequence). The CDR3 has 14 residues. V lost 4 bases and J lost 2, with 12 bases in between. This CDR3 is CASSPPGEAYEQYF. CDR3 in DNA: TGTGCCAGCAGCCCCCCCGGGGAAGCCTACGAGCAGTACTTC.

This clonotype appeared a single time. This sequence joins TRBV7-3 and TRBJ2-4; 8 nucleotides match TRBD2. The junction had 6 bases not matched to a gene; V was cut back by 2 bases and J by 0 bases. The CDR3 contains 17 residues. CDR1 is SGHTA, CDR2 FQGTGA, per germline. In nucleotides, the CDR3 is TGTGCCAGCAGCTTAGGGGATAGCGGGATAGCCAAAAACATTCAGTACTTC. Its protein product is CASSLGDSGIAKNIQYF.

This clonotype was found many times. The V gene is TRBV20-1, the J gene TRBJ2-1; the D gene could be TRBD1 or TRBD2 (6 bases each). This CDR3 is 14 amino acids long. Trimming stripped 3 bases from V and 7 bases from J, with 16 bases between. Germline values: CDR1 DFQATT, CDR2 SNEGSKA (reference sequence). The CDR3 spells CSASKGGTRNEQFF. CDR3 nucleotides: TGCAGTGCTAGTAAGGGCGGGACAAGGAATGAGCAGTTCTTC.

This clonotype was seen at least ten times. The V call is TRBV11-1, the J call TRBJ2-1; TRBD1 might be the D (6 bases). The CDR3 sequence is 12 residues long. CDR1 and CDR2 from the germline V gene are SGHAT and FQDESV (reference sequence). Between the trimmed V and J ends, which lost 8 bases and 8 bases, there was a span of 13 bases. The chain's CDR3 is CASGNRVYEQFF. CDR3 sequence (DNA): TGTGCCAGCGGAAACAGGGTATATGAGCAGTTCTTC.

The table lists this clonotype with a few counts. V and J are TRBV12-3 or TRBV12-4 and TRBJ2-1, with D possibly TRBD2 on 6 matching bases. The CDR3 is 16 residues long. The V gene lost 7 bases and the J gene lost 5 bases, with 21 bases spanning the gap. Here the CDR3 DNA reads TGTGCCAGCACTCTCTTCCCGGGACTTTCGAACAATGAGCAGTTCTTC. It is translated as CASTLFPGLSNNEQFF.

As DNA, the CDR3 is TGTGCCAGTAGTACCCGGGACAGGACAGGGACCCAGTACTTC. Its protein is CASSTRDRTGTQYF. V and J are TRBV19 and TRBJ2-5; 8 bases agree with TRBD1. The CDR3 spans 14 residues. Germline CDR1 reads LNHDA; CDR2 reads SQIVND (reference sequence). Trimming removed 4 bases from V and 7 bases from J; junction bases left unmatched: 8. Drawing the rest from reference TRBV19 and TRBJ2-5, the complete variable domain is DGGITQSPKYLFRKEGQNVTLSCEQNLNHDAMYWYRQDPGQGLRLIYYSQIVNDFQKGDIAEGYSVSREKKESFPLTVTSAQKNPTAFYLCASSTRDRTGTQYFGPGTRLLVL.